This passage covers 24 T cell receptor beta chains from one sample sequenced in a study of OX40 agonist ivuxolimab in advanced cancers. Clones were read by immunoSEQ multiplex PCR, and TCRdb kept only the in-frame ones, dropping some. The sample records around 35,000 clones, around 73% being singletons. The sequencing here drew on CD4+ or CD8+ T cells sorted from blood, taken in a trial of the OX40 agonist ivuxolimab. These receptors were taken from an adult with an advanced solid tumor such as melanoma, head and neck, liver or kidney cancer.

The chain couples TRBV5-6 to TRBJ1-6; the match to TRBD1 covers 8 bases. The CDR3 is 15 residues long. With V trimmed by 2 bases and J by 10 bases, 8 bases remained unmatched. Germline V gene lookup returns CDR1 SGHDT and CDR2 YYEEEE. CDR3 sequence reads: CASSFNRGLGSPLHF. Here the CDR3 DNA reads TGTGCCAGCAGCTTCAACAGGGGGTTAGGGTCACCCCTCCACTTT.

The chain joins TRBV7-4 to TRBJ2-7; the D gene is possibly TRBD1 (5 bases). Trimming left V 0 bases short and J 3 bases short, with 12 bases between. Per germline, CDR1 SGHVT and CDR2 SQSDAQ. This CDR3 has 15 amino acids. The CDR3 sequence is CASSLAPGQNYEQYF. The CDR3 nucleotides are TGTGCCAGCAGCTTAGCACCAGGACAAAACTACGAGCAGTACTTC.

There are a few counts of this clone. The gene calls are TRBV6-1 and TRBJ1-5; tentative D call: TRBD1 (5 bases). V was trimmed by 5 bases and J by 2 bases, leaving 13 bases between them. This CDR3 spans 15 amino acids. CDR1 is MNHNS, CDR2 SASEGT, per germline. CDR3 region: CASSLGRGGNQPQHF. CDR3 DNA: TGTGCCAGCAGTTTAGGGCGGGGGGGCAATCAGCCCCAGCATTTT.

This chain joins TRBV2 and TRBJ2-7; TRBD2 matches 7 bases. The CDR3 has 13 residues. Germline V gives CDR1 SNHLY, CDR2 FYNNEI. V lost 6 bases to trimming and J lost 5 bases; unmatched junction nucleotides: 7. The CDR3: CASREKGLDEQYF. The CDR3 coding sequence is TGTGCCAGCAGAGAAAAAGGACTAGACGAGCAGTACTTC.

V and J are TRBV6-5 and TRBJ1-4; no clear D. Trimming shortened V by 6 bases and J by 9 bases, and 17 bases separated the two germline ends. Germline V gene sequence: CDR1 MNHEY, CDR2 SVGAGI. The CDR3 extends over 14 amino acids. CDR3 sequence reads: CASRTGLRSKKLFF. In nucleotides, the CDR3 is TGTGCCAGCAGAACGGGCCTACGTTCAAAAAAACTGTTTTTT.

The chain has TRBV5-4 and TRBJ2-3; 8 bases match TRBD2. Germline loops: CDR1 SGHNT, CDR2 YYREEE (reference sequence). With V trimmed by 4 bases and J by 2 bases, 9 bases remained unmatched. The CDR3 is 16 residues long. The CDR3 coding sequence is TGTGCCAGCAGCGGTCAAATAGCGGGAACCACAGATACGCAGTATTTT. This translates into CASSGQIAGTTDTQYF.

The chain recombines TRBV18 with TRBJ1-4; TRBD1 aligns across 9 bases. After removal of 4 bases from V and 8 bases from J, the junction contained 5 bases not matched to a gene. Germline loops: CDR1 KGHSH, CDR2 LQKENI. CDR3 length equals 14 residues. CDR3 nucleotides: TGTGCCAGCTCACTACAGGGGGCTGGAGAAAAACTGTTTTTT. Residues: CASSLQGAGEKLFF.

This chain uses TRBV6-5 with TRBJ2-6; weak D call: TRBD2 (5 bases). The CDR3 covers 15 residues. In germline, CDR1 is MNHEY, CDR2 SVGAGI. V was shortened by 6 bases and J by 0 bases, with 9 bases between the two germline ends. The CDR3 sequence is CASRGGYSGANVLTF. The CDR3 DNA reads TGTGCCAGCAGAGGCGGGTACTCTGGGGCCAACGTCCTGACTTTC.

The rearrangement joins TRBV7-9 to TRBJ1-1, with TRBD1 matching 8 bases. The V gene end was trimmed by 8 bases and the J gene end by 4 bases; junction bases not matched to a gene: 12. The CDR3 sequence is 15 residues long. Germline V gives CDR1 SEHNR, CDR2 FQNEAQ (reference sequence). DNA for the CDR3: TGTGCCAGCCACAGGGGGGACACAGTTTCCACTGAAGCTTTCTTT. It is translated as CASHRGDTVSTEAFF.

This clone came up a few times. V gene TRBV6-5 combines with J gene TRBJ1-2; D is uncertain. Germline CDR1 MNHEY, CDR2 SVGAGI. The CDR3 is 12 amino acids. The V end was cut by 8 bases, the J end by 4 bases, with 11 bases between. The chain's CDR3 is CASLTGSYGYTF. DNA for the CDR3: TGTGCCAGCCTTACGGGGAGCTATGGCTACACCTTC.

In DNA form, the CDR3 reads TGTGCCAGCAGCAAGATCGGGACCCAGTACTTC. It specifies CASSKIGTQYF. The chain combines TRBV5-6 with TRBJ2-5; D remains unclear. The ends were cut back, 4 bases at V and 7 bases at J, with 8 bases in the middle. Germline loops: CDR1 SGHDT, CDR2 YYEEEE. This CDR3 has 11 amino acids.

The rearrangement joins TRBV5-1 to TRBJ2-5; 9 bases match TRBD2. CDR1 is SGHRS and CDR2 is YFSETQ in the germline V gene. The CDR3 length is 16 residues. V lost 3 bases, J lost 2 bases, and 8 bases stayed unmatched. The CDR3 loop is CASSWTGAGGQETQYF. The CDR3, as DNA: TGCGCCAGCAGCTGGACGGGGGCGGGAGGGCAAGAGACCCAGTACTTC.

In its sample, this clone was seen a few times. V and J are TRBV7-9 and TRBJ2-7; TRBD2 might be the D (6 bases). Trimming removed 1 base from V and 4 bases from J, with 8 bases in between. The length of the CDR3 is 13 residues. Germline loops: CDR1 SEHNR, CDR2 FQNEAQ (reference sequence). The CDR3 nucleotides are TGTGCCAGCAGCTTAGGGGGAGGTTACGAGCAGTACTTC. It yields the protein CASSLGGGYEQYF.

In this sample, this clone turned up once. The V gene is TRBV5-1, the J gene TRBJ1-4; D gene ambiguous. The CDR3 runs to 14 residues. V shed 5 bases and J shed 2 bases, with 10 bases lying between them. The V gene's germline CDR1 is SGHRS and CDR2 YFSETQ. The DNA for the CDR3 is TGCGCCAGCAGTGGAACAGCCACTAATGAAAAACTGTTTTTT. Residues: CASSGTATNEKLFF.

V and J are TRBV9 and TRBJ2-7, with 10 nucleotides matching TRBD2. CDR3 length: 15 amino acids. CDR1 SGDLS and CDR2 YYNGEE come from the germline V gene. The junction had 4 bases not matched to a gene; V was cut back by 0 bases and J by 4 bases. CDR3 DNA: TGTGCCAGCAGCGTAGGGGGGACTAGCGCGTACGAGCAGTACTTC. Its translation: CASSVGGTSAYEQYF. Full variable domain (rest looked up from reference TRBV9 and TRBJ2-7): DSGVTQTPKHLITATGQRVTLRCSPRSGDLSVYWYQQSLDQGLQFLIQYYNGEERAKGNILERFSAQQFPDLHSELNLSSLELGDSALYFCASSVGGTSAYEQYFGPGTRLTVT.

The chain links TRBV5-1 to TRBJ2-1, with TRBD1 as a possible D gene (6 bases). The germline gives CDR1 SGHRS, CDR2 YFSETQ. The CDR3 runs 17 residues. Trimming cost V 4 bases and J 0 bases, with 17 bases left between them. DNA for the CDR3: TGCGCCAGCAGCCCCTACAGGGAGATATCCTCCTACAATGAGCAGTTCTTC. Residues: CASSPYREISSYNEQFF.

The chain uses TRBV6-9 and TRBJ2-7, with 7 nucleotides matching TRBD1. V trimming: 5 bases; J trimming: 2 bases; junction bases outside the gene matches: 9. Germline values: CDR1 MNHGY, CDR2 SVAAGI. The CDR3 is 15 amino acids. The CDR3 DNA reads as TGTGCCAGCAGTCGGGACAGCCAAGGGGCCTACGAGCAGTACTTC. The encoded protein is CASSRDSQGAYEQYF.

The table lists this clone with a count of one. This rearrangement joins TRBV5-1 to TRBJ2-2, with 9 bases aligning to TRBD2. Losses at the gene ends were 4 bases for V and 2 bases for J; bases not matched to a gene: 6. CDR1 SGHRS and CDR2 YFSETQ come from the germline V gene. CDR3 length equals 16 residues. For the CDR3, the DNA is TGCGCCAGCAGCCCTCGAGCGGGGGGTAACACCGGGGAGCTGTTTTTT. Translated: CASSPRAGGNTGELFF. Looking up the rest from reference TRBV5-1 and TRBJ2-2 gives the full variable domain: KAGVTQTPRYLIKTRGQQVTLSCSPISGHRSVSWYQQTPGQGLQFLFEYFSETQRNKGNFPGRFSGRQFSNSRSEMNVSTLELGDSALYLCASSPRAGGNTGELFFGEGSRLTVL.

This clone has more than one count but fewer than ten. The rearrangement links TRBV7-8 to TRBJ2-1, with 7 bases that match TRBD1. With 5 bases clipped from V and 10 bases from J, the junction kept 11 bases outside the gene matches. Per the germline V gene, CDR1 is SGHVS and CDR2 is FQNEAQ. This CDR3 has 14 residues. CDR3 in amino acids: CASSSTGVSREQFF. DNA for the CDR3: TGTGCCAGCAGCAGCACAGGGGTCTCCAGGGAGCAGTTCTTC.

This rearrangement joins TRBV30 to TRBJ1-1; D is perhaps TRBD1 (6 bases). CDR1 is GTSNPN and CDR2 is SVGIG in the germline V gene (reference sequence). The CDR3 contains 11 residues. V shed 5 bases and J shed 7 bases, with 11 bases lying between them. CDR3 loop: CAWSQGIEAFF. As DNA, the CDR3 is TGTGCCTGGTCACAGGGTATTGAAGCTTTCTTT.

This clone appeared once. The CDR3 here is CASTARGHQPQHF. The CDR3 region has the DNA TGTGCCAGCACTGCCCGGGGCCATCAGCCCCAGCATTTT. The chain carries TRBV6-1 and TRBJ1-5, with D possibly matching TRBD1 (5 bases). This CDR3 has 13 residues. CDR1 MNHNS and CDR2 SASEGT come from the germline V gene. Trimming removed 7 bases at V and 5 bases at J, with 12 bases between.

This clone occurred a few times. In DNA form, the CDR3 reads TGTGCCAGCAGCTTGGGCGGGACCTACGAGCAGTACTTC. Translating it yields CASSLGGTYEQYF. This chain links TRBV7-8 with TRBJ2-7; maybe TRBD2 (6 bases). V lost 3 bases and J 2 bases, leaving 8 bases between the germline ends. The V gene's germline CDR1 is SGHVS and CDR2 FQNEAQ. The CDR3 runs 13 residues.

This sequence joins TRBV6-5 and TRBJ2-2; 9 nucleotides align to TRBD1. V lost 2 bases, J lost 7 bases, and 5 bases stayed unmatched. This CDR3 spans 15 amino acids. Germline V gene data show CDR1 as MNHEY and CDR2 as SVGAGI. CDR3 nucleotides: TGTGCCAGCAGTTACGGGACAGGGACGATCGGGGAGCTGTTTTTT. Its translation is CASSYGTGTIGELFF.

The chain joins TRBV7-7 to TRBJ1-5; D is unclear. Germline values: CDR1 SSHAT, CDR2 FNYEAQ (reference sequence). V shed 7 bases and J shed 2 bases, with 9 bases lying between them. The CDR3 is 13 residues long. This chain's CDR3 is CASTIPGNQPQHF. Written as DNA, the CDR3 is TGTGCCAGCACCATCCCCGGCAATCAGCCCCAGCATTTT. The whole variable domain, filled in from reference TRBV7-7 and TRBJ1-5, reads GAGVSQSPRYKVTKRGQDVTLRCDPISSHATLYWYQQALGQGPEFLTYFNYEAQPDKSGLPSDRFSAERPEGSISTLTIQRTEQRDSAMYRCASTIPGNQPQHFGDGTRLSIL.